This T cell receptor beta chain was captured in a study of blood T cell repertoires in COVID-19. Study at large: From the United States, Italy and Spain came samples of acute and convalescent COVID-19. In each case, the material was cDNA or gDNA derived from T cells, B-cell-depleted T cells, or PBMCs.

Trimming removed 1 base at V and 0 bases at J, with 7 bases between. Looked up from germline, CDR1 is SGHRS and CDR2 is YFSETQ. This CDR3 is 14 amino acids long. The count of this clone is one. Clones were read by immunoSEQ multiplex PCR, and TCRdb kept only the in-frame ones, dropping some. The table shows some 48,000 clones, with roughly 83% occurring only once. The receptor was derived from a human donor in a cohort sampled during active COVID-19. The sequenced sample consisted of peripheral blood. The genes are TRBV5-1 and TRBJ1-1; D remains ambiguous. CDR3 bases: TGCGCCAGCAGCTTGCGACAACTGAACACTGAAGCTTTCTTT. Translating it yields CASSLRQLNTEAFF. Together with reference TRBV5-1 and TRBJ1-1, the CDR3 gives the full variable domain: KAGVTQTPRYLIKTRGQQVTLSCSPISGHRSVSWYQQTPGQGLQFLFEYFSETQRNKGNFPGRFSGRQFSNSRSEMNVSTLELGDSALYLCASSLRQLNTEAFFGQGTRLTVV.